This T cell receptor beta chain was recorded in a study of OX40 agonist ivuxolimab in advanced cancers. Looking at the study overall: Prior therapy, whether anti-PD-1, anti-PD-L1 or anti-CTLA-4, was allowed, and roughly 40% had some.

A note on this clone: Its antigen remains unknown.

The CDR3 totals 15 residues. Trimming left V 3 bases short and J 0 bases short, with 8 bases between. Germline assignment: CDR1 SGHAT and CDR2 FQNNGV. Study-wide results and caveats: Specificity for antigen went undetermined in the expanded peripheral T cells. Expanded clones tended on average to be more numerous among CD8+ T cells than CD4+.

Sequencing used immunoSEQ multiplex PCR; TCRdb keeps in-frame clones, though not all of them. The sample consists of 72,000 or so clones, roughly 89% of them appearing once. Sequencing was performed on CD4+ or CD8+ T cells sorted from blood, taken in a trial of the OX40 agonist ivuxolimab. This TCR derives from an adult with an advanced solid tumor such as melanoma, head and neck, liver or kidney cancer. This rearrangement joins TRBV11-2 to TRBJ2-2; D uncertain. The DNA of the CDR3 is TGTGCCAGCAGCTTTAGATTCCCGAACACCGGGGAGCTGTTTTTT. Protein product: CASSFRFPNTGELFF.